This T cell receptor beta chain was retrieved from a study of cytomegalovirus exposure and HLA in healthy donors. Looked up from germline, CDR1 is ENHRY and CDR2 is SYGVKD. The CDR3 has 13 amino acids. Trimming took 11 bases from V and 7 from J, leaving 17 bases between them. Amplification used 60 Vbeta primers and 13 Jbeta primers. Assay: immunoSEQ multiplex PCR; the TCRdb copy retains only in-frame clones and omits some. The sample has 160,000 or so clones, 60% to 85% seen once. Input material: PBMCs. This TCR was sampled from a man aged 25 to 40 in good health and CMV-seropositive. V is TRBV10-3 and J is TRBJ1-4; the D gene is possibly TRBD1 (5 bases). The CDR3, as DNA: TGTGCCGTATCCAGGGAGGAGGCTGAAAAACTGTTTTTT. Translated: CAVSREEAEKLFF.